A selection of T cell receptor beta chains follows, all from one sample in a study of blood T cells in healthy people across ages. Each CDR3 protein is one row after TCRdb ran MiXCR on the 5' RACE reads. The table has some 640,000 distinct CDR3 sequences, about 52% seen once. The source material was blood. Every receptor here comes from a woman aged 55-69 years in good health. Each CDR3 is given without its conserved first and last residue. Size is stated for part of the rows, as once, few or many counts, or as a class when the clone is expanded.

size: .; V: TRBV28; length: 12; J: TRBJ2-4; CDR3: ASAEIGGKNIQY
size: .; V: TRBV20-1; length: 10; J: TRBJ2-3; CDR3: SARRQAATQY
size: .; V: TRBV18; length: 14; J: TRBJ1-1; CDR3: ASSPLPDSMNTEAF
size: .; V: TRBV12-3/TRBV12-4; length: 15; J: TRBJ2-5; CDR3: ASSLADPRRPQETQY
size: once; V: TRBV4-2; length: 13; J: TRBJ2-1; CDR3: ASSQVGRGDNEQF
size: few; V: TRBV5-1; length: 13; J: TRBJ2-1; CDR3: ASSVLAGPYNEQF
size: .; V: TRBV24-1; length: 17; J: TRBJ1-1; CDR3: ATSDLLEFWGQSNTEAF
size: .; V: TRBV12-3/TRBV12-4; length: 16; J: TRBJ2-1; CDR3: ASSSGGTGDGGYNEQF
size: .; V: TRBV29-1; length: 10; J: TRBJ1-1; CDR3: GVGAVNTEAF
size: .; V: TRBV10-3; length: 16; J: .; CDR3: AISESRPTRKDLNEQY
size: .; V: TRBV6-2/TRBV6-3; length: 11; J: TRBJ1-2; CDR3: ASSYLRGNGYT
size: .; V: TRBV2; length: 13; J: TRBJ1-6; CDR3: TSTERGKRNSPLH
size: once; V: TRBV27; length: 14; J: TRBJ1-6; CDR3: ASSLRQGRGSSPLH
size: .; V: TRBV9; length: 12; J: TRBJ1-2; CDR3: ASSERGLNYGYT
size: .; V: TRBV9; length: 13; J: TRBJ2-3; CDR3: ASSVVPSATDTQY
size: .; V: TRBV4-2; length: 12; J: TRBJ2-7; CDR3: ASSPVGAVDGQY
size: few; V: TRBV20-1; length: 9; J: TRBJ2-6; CDR3: SANGANVLT
size: few; V: TRBV12-3/TRBV12-4; length: 11; J: TRBJ1-6; CDR3: ASSPRQGTPLH
size: few; V: TRBV9; length: 13; J: TRBJ1-2; CDR3: ASSVLATLRNGYT
size: many; V: TRBV18; length: 12; J: TRBJ2-4; CDR3: ASSGPAEPNIQY